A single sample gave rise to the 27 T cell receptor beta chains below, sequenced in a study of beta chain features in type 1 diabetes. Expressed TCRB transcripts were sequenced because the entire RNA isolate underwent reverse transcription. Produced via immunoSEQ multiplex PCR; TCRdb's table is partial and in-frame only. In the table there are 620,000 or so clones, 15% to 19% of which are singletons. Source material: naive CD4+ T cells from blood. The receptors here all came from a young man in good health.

CDR3 sequence (DNA): TGCGCCAGCAGTCATGGGTTTGTCCTGCGTTACGAGCAGTACTTC. Translating it yields CASSHGFVLRYEQYF. The chain uses TRBV23-1 and TRBJ2-7, with unresolved D. TRBV23-1 is annotated as an ORF whose role is uncertain. The CDR3 runs 15 residues. The V gene lost 3 bases and the J gene lost 4 bases, with 16 bases spanning the gap.

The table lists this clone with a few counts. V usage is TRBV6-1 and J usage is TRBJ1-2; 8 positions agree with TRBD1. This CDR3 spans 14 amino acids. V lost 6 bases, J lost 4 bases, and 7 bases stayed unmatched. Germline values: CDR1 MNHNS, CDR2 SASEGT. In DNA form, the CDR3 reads TGTGCCAGCAGGTGGACAGGGACCCCCTATGGCTACACCTTC. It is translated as CASRWTGTPYGYTF.

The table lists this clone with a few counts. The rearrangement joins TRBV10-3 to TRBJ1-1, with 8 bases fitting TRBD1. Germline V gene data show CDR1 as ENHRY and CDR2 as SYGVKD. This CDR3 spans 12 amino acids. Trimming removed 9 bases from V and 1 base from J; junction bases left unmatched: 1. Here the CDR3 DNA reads TGTGCCATAGGGACAGGGAACACTGAAGCTTTCTTT. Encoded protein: CAIGTGNTEAFF.

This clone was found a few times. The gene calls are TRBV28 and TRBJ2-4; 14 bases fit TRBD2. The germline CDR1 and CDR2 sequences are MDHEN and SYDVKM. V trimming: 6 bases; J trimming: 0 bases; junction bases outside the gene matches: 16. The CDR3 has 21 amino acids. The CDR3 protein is CASSLSGGLAGGNIAKNIQYF. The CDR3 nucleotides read TGTGCCAGCAGCCTGAGTGGCGGACTAGCGGGAGGAAACATAGCCAAAAACATTCAGTACTTC.

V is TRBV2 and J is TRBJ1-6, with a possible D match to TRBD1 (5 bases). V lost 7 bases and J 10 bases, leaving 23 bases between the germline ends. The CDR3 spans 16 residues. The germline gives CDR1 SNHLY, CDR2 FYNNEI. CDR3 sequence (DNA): TGTGCCAGCACCCTGAGGGGTGCAGGGACGGGGTCACCCCTCCACTTT. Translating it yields CASTLRGAGTGSPLHF.

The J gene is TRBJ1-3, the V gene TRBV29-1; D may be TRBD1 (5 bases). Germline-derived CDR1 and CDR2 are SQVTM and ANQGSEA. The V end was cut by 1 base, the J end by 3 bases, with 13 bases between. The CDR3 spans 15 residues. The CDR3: CSVEAGRAGGNTIYF. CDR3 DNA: TGCAGCGTTGAAGCGGGCAGGGCTGGTGGAAACACCATATATTTT.

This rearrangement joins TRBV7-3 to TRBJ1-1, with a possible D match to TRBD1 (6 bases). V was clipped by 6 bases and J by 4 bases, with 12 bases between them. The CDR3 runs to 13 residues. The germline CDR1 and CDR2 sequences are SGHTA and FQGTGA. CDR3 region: CASSPRGSTEAFF. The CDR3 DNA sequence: TGTGCCAGCAGTCCTAGGGGGAGCACTGAAGCTTTCTTT.

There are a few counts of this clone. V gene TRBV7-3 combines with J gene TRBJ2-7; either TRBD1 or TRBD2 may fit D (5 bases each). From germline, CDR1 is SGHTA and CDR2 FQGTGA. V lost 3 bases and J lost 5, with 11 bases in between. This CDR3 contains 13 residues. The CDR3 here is CASSLGERNEQYF. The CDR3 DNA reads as TGTGCCAGCAGCTTGGGGGAAAGGAACGAGCAGTACTTC.

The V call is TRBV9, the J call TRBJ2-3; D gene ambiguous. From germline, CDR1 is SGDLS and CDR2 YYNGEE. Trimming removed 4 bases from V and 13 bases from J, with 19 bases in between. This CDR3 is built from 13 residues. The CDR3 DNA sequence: TGTGCCAGCAGCCCTGGTCAGAATACACAAAAGTATTTT. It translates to CASSPGQNTQKYF.

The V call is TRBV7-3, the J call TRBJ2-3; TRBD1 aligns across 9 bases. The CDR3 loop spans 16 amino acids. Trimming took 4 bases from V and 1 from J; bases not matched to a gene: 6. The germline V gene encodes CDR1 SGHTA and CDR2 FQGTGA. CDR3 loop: CASSSGTGSRTDTQYF. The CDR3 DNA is TGTGCCAGCAGCTCCGGGACAGGGTCACGCACAGATACGCAGTATTTT.

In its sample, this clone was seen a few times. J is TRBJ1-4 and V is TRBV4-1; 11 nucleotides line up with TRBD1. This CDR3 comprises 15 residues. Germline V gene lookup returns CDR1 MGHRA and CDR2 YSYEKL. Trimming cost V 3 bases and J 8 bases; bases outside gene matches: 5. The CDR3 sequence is CASSQGTGGDEKLFF. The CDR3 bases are TGCGCCAGCAGCCAGGGGACAGGGGGTGACGAAAAACTGTTTTTT.

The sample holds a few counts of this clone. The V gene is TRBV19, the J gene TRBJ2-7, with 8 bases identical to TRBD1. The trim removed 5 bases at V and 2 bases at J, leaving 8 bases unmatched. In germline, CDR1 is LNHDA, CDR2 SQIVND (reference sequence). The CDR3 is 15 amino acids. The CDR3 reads CASSHGQGLTYEQYF. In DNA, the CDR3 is TGTGCCAGTAGTCATGGACAGGGTCTAACCTACGAGCAGTACTTC.

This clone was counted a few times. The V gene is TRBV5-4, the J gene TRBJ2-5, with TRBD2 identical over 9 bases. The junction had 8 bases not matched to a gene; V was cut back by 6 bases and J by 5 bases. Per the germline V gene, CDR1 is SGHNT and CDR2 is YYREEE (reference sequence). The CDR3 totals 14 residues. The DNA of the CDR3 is TGTGCCAGCAAAAGACTAGCGGTCAGCGAGACCCAGTACTTC. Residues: CASKRLAVSETQYF. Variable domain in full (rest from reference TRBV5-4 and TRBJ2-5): ETGVTQSPTHLIKTRGQQVTLRCSSQSGHNTVSWYQQALGQGPQFIFQYYREEENGRGNFPPRFSGLQFPNYSSELNVNALELDDSALYLCASKRLAVSETQYFGPGTRLLVL.

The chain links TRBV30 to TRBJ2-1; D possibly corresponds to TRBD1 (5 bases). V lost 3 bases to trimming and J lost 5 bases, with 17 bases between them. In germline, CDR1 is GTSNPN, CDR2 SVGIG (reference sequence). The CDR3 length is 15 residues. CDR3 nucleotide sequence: TGTGCCTGGAGCCGACAACCCAGGGCTAACAATGAGCAGTTCTTC. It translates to CAWSRQPRANNEQFF.

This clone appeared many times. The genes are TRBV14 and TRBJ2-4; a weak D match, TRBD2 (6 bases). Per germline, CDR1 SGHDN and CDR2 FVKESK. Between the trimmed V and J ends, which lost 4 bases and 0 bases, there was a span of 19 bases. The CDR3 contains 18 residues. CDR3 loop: CASSRGMGSQLAKNIQYF. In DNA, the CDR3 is TGTGCCAGCAGCCGCGGGATGGGCAGCCAGTTAGCCAAAAACATTCAGTACTTC.

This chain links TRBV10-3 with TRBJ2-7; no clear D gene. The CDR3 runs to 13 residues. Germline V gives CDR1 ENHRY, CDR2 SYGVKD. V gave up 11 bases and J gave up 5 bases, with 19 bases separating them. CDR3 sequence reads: CASRKASDDEQYF. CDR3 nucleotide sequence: TGTGCCTCCCGGAAGGCTTCAGACGACGAGCAGTACTTC.

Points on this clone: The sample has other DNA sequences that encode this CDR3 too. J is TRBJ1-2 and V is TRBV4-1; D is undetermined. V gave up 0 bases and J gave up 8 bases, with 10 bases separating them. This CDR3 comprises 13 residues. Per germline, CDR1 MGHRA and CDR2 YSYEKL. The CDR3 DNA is TGCGCCAGCAGCCAAGATCGAACCCCCGGCTACACCTTC. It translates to CASSQDRTPGYTF.

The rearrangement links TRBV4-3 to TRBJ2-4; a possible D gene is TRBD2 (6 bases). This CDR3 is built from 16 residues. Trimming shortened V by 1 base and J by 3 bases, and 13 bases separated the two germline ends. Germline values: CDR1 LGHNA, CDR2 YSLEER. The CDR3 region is CASSQVQRVDKNIQYF. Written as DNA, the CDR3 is TGCGCCAGCAGCCAAGTTCAGCGGGTCGACAAAAACATTCAGTACTTC.

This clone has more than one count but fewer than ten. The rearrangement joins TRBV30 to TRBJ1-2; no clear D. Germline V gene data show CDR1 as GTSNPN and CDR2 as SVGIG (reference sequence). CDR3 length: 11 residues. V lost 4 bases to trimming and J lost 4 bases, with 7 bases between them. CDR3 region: CAWTGSYGYTF. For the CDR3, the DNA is TGTGCCTGGACTGGGAGCTATGGCTACACCTTC.

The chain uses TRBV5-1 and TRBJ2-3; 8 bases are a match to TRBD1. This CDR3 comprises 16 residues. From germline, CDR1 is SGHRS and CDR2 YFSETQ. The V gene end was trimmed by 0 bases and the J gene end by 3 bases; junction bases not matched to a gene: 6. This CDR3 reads CASSLGQGTPTDTQYF. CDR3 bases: TGCGCCAGCAGCTTGGGACAGGGGACACCAACAGATACGCAGTATTTT. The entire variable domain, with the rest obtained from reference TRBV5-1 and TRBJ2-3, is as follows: KAGVTQTPRYLIKTRGQQVTLSCSPISGHRSVSWYQQTPGQGLQFLFEYFSETQRNKGNFPGRFSGRQFSNSRSEMNVSTLELGDSALYLCASSLGQGTPTDTQYFGPGTRLTVL.

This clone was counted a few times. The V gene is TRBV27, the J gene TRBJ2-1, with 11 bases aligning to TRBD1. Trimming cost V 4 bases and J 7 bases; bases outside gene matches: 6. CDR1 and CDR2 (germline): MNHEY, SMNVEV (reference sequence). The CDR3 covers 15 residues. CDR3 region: CASSWTGGMRNEQFF. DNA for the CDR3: TGTGCCAGCAGTTGGACAGGGGGCATGAGGAATGAGCAGTTCTTC.

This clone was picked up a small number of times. The CDR3 loop is CASSWGRLAGMDTQYF. The DNA for the CDR3 is TGTGCCAGCAGTTGGGGCCGACTAGCGGGTATGGATACGCAGTATTTT. The gene calls are TRBV27 and TRBJ2-3, with TRBD2 matching 10 bases. The CDR3 is 16 amino acids. The J segment lost 6 bases and the V segment lost 4 bases, leaving 10 bases of the junction unmatched. Germline loops: CDR1 MNHEY, CDR2 SMNVEV (reference sequence).

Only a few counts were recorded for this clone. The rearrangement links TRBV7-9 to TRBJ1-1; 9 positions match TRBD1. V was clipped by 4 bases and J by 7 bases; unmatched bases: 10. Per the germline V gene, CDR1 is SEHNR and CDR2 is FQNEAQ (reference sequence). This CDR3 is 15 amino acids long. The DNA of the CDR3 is TGTGCCAGCAGCTCCCGGGACAGGGTAGGTAATGAAGCTTTCTTT. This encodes CASSSRDRVGNEAFF.

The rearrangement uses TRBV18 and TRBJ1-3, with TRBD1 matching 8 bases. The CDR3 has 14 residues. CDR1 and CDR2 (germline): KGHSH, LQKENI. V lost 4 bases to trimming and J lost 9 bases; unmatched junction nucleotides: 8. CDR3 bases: TGTGCCAGCTCACGTCGTGACAGGGGCAGCACCATATATTTT. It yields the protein CASSRRDRGSTIYF.

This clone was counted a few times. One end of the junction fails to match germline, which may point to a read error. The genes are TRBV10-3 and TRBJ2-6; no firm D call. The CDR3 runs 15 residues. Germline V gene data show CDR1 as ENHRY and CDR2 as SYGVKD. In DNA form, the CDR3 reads TGTGCCATCAGGGAGTCGACTCCCCGACTGGCCGTCCTGACTTTC. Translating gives CAIRESTPRLAVLTF.

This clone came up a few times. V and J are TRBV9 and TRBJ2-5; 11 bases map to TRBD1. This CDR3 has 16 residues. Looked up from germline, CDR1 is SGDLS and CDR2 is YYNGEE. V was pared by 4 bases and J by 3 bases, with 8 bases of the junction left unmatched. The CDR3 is CASSPGTGGSKETQYF. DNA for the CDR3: TGTGCCAGCAGCCCAGGGACAGGGGGGTCCAAAGAGACCCAGTACTTC.

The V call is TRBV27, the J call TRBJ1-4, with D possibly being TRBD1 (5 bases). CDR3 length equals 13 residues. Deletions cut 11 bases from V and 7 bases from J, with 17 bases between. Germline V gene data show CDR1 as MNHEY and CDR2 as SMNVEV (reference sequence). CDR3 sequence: CAQGEPRGEKLFF. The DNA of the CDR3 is TGTGCCCAAGGGGAGCCACGCGGTGAAAAACTGTTTTTT. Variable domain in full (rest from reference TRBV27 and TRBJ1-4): EAQVTQNPRYLITVTGKKLTVTCSQNMNHEYMSWYRQDPGLGLRQIYYSMNVEVTDKGDVPEGYKVSRKEKRNFPLILESPSPNQTSLYFCAQGEPRGEKLFFGSGTQLSVL.